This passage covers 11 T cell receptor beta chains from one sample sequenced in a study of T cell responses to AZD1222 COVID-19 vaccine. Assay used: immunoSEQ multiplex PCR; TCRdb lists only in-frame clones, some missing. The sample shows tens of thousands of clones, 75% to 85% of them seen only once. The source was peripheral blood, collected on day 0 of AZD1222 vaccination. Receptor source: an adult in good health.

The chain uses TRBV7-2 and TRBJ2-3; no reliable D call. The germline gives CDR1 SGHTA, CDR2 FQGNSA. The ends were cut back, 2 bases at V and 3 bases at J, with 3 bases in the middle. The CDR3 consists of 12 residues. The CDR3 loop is CASSLRTDTQYF. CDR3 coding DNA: TGTGCCAGCAGCTTAAGGACAGATACGCAGTATTTT.

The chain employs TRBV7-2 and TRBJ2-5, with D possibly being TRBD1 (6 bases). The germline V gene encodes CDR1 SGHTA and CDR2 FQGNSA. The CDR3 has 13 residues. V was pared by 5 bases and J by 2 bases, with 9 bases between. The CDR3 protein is CASSLGTQETQYF. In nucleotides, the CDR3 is TGTGCCAGCAGCCTGGGGACACAAGAGACCCAGTACTTC.

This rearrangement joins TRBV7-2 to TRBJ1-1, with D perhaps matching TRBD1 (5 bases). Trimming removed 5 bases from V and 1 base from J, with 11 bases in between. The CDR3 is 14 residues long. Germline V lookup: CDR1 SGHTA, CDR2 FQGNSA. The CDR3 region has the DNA TGTGCCAGCAGCCTTGGGACGGAGAACACTGAAGCTTTCTTT. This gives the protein CASSLGTENTEAFF.

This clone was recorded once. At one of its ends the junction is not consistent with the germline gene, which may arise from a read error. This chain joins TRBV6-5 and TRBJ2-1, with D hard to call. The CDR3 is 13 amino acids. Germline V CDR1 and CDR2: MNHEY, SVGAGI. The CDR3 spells CTSRFTRDNEQFF. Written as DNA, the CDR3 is TGTACCAGCAGGTTTACCCGGGACAATGAGCAGTTCTTC.

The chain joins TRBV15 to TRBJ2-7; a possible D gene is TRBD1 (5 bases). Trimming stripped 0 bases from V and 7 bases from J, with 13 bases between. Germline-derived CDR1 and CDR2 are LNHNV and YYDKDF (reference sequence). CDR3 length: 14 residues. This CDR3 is CATSRDRGAVEQYF. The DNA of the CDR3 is TGTGCCACCAGCAGAGATCGTGGGGCGGTAGAGCAGTACTTC.

The DNA of the CDR3 is TGTGCCAGCAGCCTGGGGGGATTTAGCACAGATACGCAGTATTTT. It specifies CASSLGGFSTDTQYF. The chain links TRBV11-2 to TRBJ2-3, with D perhaps TRBD2 (6 bases). V was clipped by 5 bases and J by 0 bases, with 12 bases between them. The CDR3 is 15 residues long. Germline CDR1 and CDR2: SGHAT and FQNNGV.

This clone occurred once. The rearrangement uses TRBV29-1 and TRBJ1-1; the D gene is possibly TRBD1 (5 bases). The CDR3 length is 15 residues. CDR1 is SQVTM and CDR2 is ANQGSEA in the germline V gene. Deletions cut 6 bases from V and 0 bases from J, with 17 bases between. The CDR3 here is CSVGGGLWMNTEAFF. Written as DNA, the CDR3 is TGCAGCGTGGGGGGGGGACTCTGGATGAACACTGAAGCTTTCTTT.

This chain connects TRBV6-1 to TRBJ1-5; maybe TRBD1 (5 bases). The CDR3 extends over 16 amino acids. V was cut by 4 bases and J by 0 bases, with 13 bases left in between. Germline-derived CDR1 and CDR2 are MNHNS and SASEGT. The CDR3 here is CASSGEGTDSNQPQHF. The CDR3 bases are TGTGCCAGCAGTGGGGAAGGGACGGATAGCAATCAGCCCCAGCATTTT.

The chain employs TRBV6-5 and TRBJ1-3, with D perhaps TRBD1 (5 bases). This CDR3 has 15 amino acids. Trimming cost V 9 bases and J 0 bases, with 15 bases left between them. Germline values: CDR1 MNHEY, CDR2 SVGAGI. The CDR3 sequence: CASRVQGSSGNTIYF. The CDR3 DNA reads TGTGCCAGTCGCGTCCAGGGCAGCTCTGGAAACACCATATATTTT.

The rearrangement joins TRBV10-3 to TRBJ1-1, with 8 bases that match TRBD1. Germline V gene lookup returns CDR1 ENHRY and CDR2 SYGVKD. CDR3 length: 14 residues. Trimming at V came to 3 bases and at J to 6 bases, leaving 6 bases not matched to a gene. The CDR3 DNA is TGTGCCATCAGTGATGGACAGGGTAGGGCTGAAGCTTTCTTT. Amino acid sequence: CAISDGQGRAEAFF.

The CDR3 nucleotides read TGTGCCAGCAGCGTAACGTGGGACACCTCCTACGAGCAGTACTTC. This sequence encodes CASSVTWDTSYEQYF. The V call is TRBV9, the J call TRBJ2-7; perhaps TRBD1 as D (6 bases). CDR3 length equals 15 residues. V was clipped by 1 base and J by 0 bases, with 11 bases between them. From germline, CDR1 is SGDLS and CDR2 YYNGEE. Filled out from reference TRBV9 and TRBJ2-7, the complete variable domain reads DSGVTQTPKHLITATGQRVTLRCSPRSGDLSVYWYQQSLDQGLQFLIQYYNGEERAKGNILERFSAQQFPDLHSELNLSSLELGDSALYFCASSVTWDTSYEQYFGPGTRLTVT.